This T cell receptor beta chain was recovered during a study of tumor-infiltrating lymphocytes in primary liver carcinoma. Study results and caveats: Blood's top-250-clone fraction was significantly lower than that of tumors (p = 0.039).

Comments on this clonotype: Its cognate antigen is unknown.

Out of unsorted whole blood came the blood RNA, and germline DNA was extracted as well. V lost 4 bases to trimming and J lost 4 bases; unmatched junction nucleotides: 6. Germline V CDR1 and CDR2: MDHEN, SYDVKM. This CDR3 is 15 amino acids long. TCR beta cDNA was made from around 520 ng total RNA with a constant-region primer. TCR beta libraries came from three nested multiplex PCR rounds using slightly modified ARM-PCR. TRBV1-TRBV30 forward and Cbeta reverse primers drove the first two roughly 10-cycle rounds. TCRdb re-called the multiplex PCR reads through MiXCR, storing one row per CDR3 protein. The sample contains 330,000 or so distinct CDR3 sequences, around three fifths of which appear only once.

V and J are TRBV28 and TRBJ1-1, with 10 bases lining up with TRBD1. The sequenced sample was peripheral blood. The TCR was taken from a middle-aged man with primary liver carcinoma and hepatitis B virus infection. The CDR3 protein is CASSSPGQGSTEAFF. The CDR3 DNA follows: TGTGCCAGCAGTTCTCCGGGACAGGGGAGCACTGAAGCTTTCTTT.